The 26 T cell receptor beta chains presented below share a single source sample, sequenced in a study of shared clonotypes between healthy human individuals. Sequenced by immunoSEQ multiplex PCR; TCRdb stores in-frame clones only, minus some. Of some 2,100,000 clones listed, approximately 94% are singletons. The sequenced sample was naive CD4+ T cells sorted from blood. Subset: CD45RA+ positively selected. These receptors all stem from a young man in good health.

About this clone: This sample also contains other DNA sequences that code for the same CDR3. In nucleotides, the CDR3 is TGCGCCAGCAGCTTGGGAGCCGCTAACTATGGCTACACCTTC. Its translation: CASSLGAANYGYTF. The chain recombines TRBV5-1 with TRBJ1-2; no firm D call. The germline V gene has CDR1 SGHRS and CDR2 YFSETQ. Trimming took off 0 bases at V and 0 bases at J, with 6 bases between the two ends. There are 14 residues in the CDR3.

The chain couples TRBV6-5 to TRBJ2-1; 10 bases agree with TRBD1. Losses at the gene ends were 1 base for V and 6 bases for J; bases not matched to a gene: 3. CDR3 length: 15 amino acids. Germline V gene data show CDR1 as MNHEY and CDR2 as SVGAGI. The DNA of the CDR3 is TGTGCCAGCAGTTACTTGGGGACAGGGGTCAATGAGCAGTTCTTC. The encoded protein is CASSYLGTGVNEQFF.

V and J are TRBV30 and TRBJ1-4; TRBD1 agrees at 9 bases. J was trimmed by 5 bases and V by 1 base; bases with no gene match: 2. This CDR3 is built from 14 residues. Germline CDR1 reads GTSNPN; CDR2 reads SVGIG (reference sequence). Here the CDR3 DNA reads TGTGCCTGGAGTGCGGGGACAGGGAATGAAAAACTGTTTTTT. Its translation is CAWSAGTGNEKLFF.

This chain links TRBV30 with TRBJ2-4, with D perhaps given as TRBD1 or TRBD2 (6 bases each). Germline lookup yields CDR1 GTSNPN and CDR2 SVGIG (reference sequence). Deletions cut 3 bases from V and 1 base from J, with 13 bases between. CDR3 length equals 15 residues. This CDR3 is CAWSPGAGAKNIQYF. The CDR3 bases are TGTGCCTGGAGCCCGGGGGCGGGGGCCAAAAACATTCAGTACTTC.

Of note for this clone: Other DNA sequences of this sample code for an identical CDR3. The chain carries TRBV20-1 and TRBJ1-1; no definite D call. V dropped 7 bases and J dropped 1 base, with 7 bases sitting between them. Germline V CDR1 and CDR2: DFQATT, SNEGSKA (reference sequence). The CDR3 runs 11 residues. The CDR3 loop is CSGGENTEAFF. DNA for the CDR3: TGCAGTGGTGGGGAGAACACTGAAGCTTTCTTT.

The genes are TRBV30 and TRBJ2-1; D not certain. The germline gives CDR1 GTSNPN, CDR2 SVGIG (reference sequence). Trimming removed 4 bases at V and 8 bases at J, with 9 bases between. The CDR3 covers 11 residues. The CDR3, as DNA: TGTGCCTGGATGGGCGCGTATGAGCAGTTCTTC. Translated, it gives CAWMGAYEQFF.

Comment on this clone: Mismatch with germline at one junction end may stem from a read error. Other DNA sequences within the sample encode an identical CDR3. This sequence joins TRBV4-1 and TRBJ2-5, with 12 bases that match TRBD1. From germline, CDR1 is MGHRA and CDR2 YSYEKL. The CDR3 spans 16 residues. CDR3 nucleotides: TGCGCTAGCAGCCAATCGGGACAGGGGGCATGGGAGACCCAGTACTTC. It encodes CASSQSGQGAWETQYF.

The chain links TRBV11-3 to TRBJ2-1; TRBD2 aligns across 9 bases. The V and J ends lost 3 bases and 7 bases, in that order; junction bases with no gene match: 7. There are 15 residues in the CDR3. Germline V gene data show CDR1 as SGHNT and CDR2 as YENEEA. The CDR3 spells CASSFLGAGGNEQFF. CDR3 nucleotides: TGTGCCAGCAGCTTCTTGGGAGCGGGAGGTAATGAGCAGTTCTTC.

The chain combines TRBV11-2 with TRBJ1-5, with TRBD1 identical over 8 bases. The ends lost 1 base at V and 6 bases at J; junction bases unmatched: 2. Germline V gene sequence: CDR1 SGHAT, CDR2 FQNNGV. The length of the CDR3 is 14 residues. Here the CDR3 reads CASSLGQGTQPQHF. The CDR3 DNA sequence: TGTGCCAGCAGCTTAGGACAGGGGACTCAGCCCCAGCATTTT.

Here the CDR3 DNA reads TGCGCCAGCAGCCAAGCTCCTGTCGGGGGGCCCAACTATGGCTACACCTTC. The encoded protein is CASSQAPVGGPNYGYTF. The V and J genes are TRBV4-1 and TRBJ1-2, with D possibly matching TRBD1 (6 bases). This CDR3 is 17 amino acids long. The germline V gene encodes CDR1 MGHRA and CDR2 YSYEKL. V was clipped by 1 base and J by 2 bases, with 17 bases between them.

This clone appeared a single time. The chain links TRBV19 to TRBJ2-2; 10 bases match TRBD2. V dropped 7 bases and J dropped 6; count of bases not matched to a gene: 11. Germline CDR1 is LNHDA and CDR2 is SQIVND (reference sequence). The CDR3 contains 16 residues. CDR3 amino acids: CASTVPGLARAGELFF. The CDR3 bases are TGTGCCAGTACCGTCCCGGGACTAGCGAGAGCCGGGGAGCTGTTTTTT.

The V gene is TRBV7-9, the J gene TRBJ2-7; D unresolved. V lost 0 bases and J lost 4, with 19 bases in between. Germline V gene lookup returns CDR1 SEHNR and CDR2 FQNEAQ (reference sequence). CDR3 length: 17 amino acids. CDR3: CASSLAYSPVGRYEQYF. Here the CDR3 DNA reads TGTGCCAGCAGCTTAGCGTACTCACCCGTGGGAAGGTACGAGCAGTACTTC.

The chain employs TRBV19 and TRBJ1-4; D not certain. V shed 4 bases and J shed 6 bases, with 12 bases lying between them. This CDR3 spans 14 amino acids. Germline V lookup: CDR1 LNHDA, CDR2 SQIVND (reference sequence). The CDR3 DNA reads as TGTGCCAGTAGTAATCGAGGAGGTGATGAAAAACTGTTTTTT. Its protein is CASSNRGGDEKLFF.

This rearrangement joins TRBV6-5 to TRBJ2-7; 9 nucleotides agree with TRBD2. V was clipped by 4 bases and J by 5 bases; unmatched bases: 12. Per germline, CDR1 MNHEY and CDR2 SVGAGI. The CDR3 runs to 16 residues. The chain's CDR3 is CASSSYSSGSSNEQYF. CDR3 nucleotide sequence: TGTGCCAGCAGTTCATACAGTAGCGGGAGCAGCAACGAGCAGTACTTC.

The rearrangement links TRBV7-2 to TRBJ2-3; 10 nucleotides align to TRBD2. The junction had 10 bases not matched to a gene; V was cut back by 3 bases and J by 4 bases. The CDR3 has 17 amino acids. The germline CDR1 and CDR2 sequences are SGHTA and FQGNSA. CDR3 sequence (DNA): TGTGCCAGCAGCTTGTCTGGACTAGCGGTTCTCCCAGATACGCAGTATTTT. Its protein is CASSLSGLAVLPDTQYF.

This rearrangement joins TRBV6-6 to TRBJ2-7, with 9 positions matching TRBD1. This CDR3 has 15 amino acids. The germline CDR1 and CDR2 sequences are MNHNY and SVGAGI (reference sequence). Unmatched junction bases numbered 13, after V lost 7 bases and J lost 6 bases. The chain's CDR3 is CASKVWGDRASEQYF. As DNA, the CDR3 is TGTGCCAGCAAAGTTTGGGGGGACAGGGCATCCGAGCAGTACTTC.

The J gene is TRBJ2-7, the V gene TRBV6-1; TRBD1 matches at 8 bases. CDR1 is MNHNS, CDR2 SASEGT, per germline. The CDR3 covers 12 residues. V was pared by 7 bases and J by 3 bases, with 2 bases of the junction left unmatched. The chain's CDR3 is CASKDRDYEQYF. Written as DNA, the CDR3 is TGTGCCAGCAAGGACAGGGACTACGAGCAGTACTTC.

Points on this clone: Additional DNA sequences in this sample encode the identical CDR3. The J gene is TRBJ1-1, the V gene TRBV30, with unresolved D. Trimming left V 1 base short and J 0 bases short, with 6 bases between. This CDR3 region has 13 residues. CDR1 is GTSNPN and CDR2 is SVGIG in the germline V gene (reference sequence). The DNA for the CDR3 is TGTGCCTGGAGTGAAAGACTGAACACTGAAGCTTTCTTT. It is translated as CAWSERLNTEAFF.

The V gene is TRBV28, the J gene TRBJ1-1; D ambiguous. CDR3 length: 14 amino acids. Deletions cut 3 bases from V and 4 bases from J, with 12 bases between. Germline V gives CDR1 MDHEN, CDR2 SYDVKM. CDR3 in amino acids: CASSLSFGSTEAFF. CDR3 DNA sequence: TGTGCCAGCAGTTTGTCGTTCGGGAGCACTGAAGCTTTCTTT.

The V and J genes are TRBV19 and TRBJ2-1; 8 nucleotides line up with TRBD2. Germline-derived CDR1 and CDR2 are LNHDA and SQIVND (reference sequence). This CDR3 contains 15 residues. Trimming removed 5 bases from V and 7 bases from J; junction bases left unmatched: 10. Here the CDR3 DNA reads TGTGCCAGTAGTCGGGTAGCGGGGAGGGGAAATGAGCAGTTCTTC. Translation: CASSRVAGRGNEQFF.

The chain recombines TRBV11-2 with TRBJ2-2; D is unresolved. Germline V gives CDR1 SGHAT, CDR2 FQNNGV. This CDR3 has 15 amino acids. Trimming removed 0 bases from V and 6 bases from J, with 11 bases in between. As DNA, the CDR3 is TGTGCCAGCAGCTTAGATGACTTTTGGGCCGGGGAGCTGTTTTTT. Protein product: CASSLDDFWAGELFF.

This CDR3 reads CAIGGSPRSEQFF. Written as DNA, the CDR3 is TGTGCCATCGGGGGGTCCCCCCGCAGTGAGCAGTTCTTC. The chain links TRBV10-3 to TRBJ2-1; tentative D call: TRBD2 (6 bases). The ends were cut back, 8 bases at V and 9 bases at J, with 17 bases in the middle. The CDR3 sequence is 13 residues long. CDR1 and CDR2 from the germline V gene are ENHRY and SYGVKD.

This clone was counted once. The chain recombines TRBV27 with TRBJ1-2; D might be TRBD1 (5 bases). The CDR3 consists of 13 residues. Germline V gene data show CDR1 as MNHEY and CDR2 as SMNVEV (reference sequence). Between the trimmed V and J ends, which lost 4 bases and 7 bases, there was a span of 13 bases. The CDR3 loop is CASSSQGTTGYTF. In nucleotides, the CDR3 is TGTGCCAGCAGTTCTCAGGGAACCACTGGCTACACCTTC.

Comment on this clone: Other DNA sequences within the sample encode an identical CDR3. The chain combines TRBV18 with TRBJ2-7; D is possibly TRBD1 or TRBD2 (5 bases each). Trimming took off 3 bases at V and 1 base at J, with 7 bases between the two ends. The CDR3 is made up of 13 amino acids. The germline gives CDR1 KGHSH, CDR2 LQKENI. CDR3 sequence (DNA): TGTGCCAGCTCACCGGGGGTTTCCTACGAGCAGTACTTC. Translation: CASSPGVSYEQYF. The entire variable domain, with the rest obtained from reference TRBV18 and TRBJ2-7, is as follows: NAGVMQNPRHLVRRRGQEARLRCSPMKGHSHVYWYRQLPEEGLKFMVYLQKENIIDESGMPKERFSAEFPKEGPSILRIQQVVRGDSAAYFCASSPGVSYEQYFGPGTRLTVT.

The chain has TRBV18 and TRBJ1-6; TRBD1 might be the D (5 bases). The CDR3 is 17 residues long. CDR1 KGHSH and CDR2 LQKENI come from the germline V gene. Between the trimmed V and J ends, which lost 3 bases and 2 bases, there was a span of 14 bases. The CDR3 is CASSPQGRDAYNSPLHF. For the CDR3, the DNA is TGTGCCAGCTCACCCCAGGGACGGGATGCCTATAATTCACCCCTCCACTTT.

The chain uses TRBV15 and TRBJ1-2, with TRBD1 matching 7 bases. V trimming: 1 base; J trimming: 5 bases; junction bases outside the gene matches: 10. From germline, CDR1 is LNHNV and CDR2 YYDKDF (reference sequence). CDR3 length equals 16 residues. For the CDR3, the DNA is TGTGCCACCAGCAGAGCAGGCGGAGGGGGCGGTTATGGCTACACCTTC. It is translated as CATSRAGGGGGYGYTF. The full variable domain, completed using reference TRBV15 and TRBJ1-2, is DAMVIQNPRYQVTQFGKPVTLSCSQTLNHNVMYWYQQKSSQAPKLLFHYYDKDFNNEADTPDNFQSRRPNTSFCFLDIRSPGLGDTAMYLCATSRAGGGGGYGYTFGSGTRLTVV.